In this sample, the clone carrying this T cell receptor (beta chain) turned up many times. Authors' analysis steps: How many nucleated cells were present was estimated from reference gene primer amplification. The method was immunoSEQ multiplex PCR; TCRdb's version includes in-frame clones alone and lacks a portion of them. That table furnishes V, J and clone size, whereas the DNA furnished D and trimming. The sample includes just under 350,000 clones, over 70% of them seen just once. The sample is drawn from a study of blood T cell repertoires in COVID-19. About the research overall: Sites across the United States, Italy and Spain contributed samples from acute and convalescent COVID-19.

The ends were cut back, 3 bases at V and 2 bases at J, with 14 bases in the middle. This CDR3 has 15 residues. The germline CDR1 and CDR2 sequences are SGHRS and YFSETQ. This chain joins TRBV5-1 and TRBJ1-1; tentative D call: TRBD1 (6 bases). The sequencing sample was made of peripheral blood. The sequence was obtained from a young man with active or convalescent COVID-19. CDR3 in amino acids: CASSSREGGNTEAFF. CDR3 nucleotides: TGCGCCAGCAGCTCCAGGGAGGGGGGAAACACTGAAGCTTTCTTT.